This T cell receptor beta chain was identified during a study of blood T cell repertoires in COVID-19 (TCRdb year 2020). At the level of the whole study: Samples from collaborators originated in the United States, Italy and Spain and spanned both the acute and convalescent phases of COVID-19. A de-identified subject ID, COVID-19 status, age in years and sex were almost always included in the sample metadata. Samples came from the ongoing ImmuneRACE study (first 160 participants) plus 1,254 subjects from 6 global collaborators. HLA class I and class II types, where available, came from metadata supplied by the sample provider rather than from assay-based typing. The dataset comprised deeply sampled blood TCRbeta repertoires from subjects exposed to, actively infected with, or recovered from COVID-19. The material from the prospective study consisted of cDNA or gDNA derived from T cells, B-cell-depleted T cells, or PBMCs. The repertoires were made available in a free public database intended to serve as a resource for research on the immune response to SARS-CoV-2.

Whole blood was collected in K2EDTA tubes by collaborating institutions according to the institutions' own protocols. Collaborator samples were shipped for TCRbeta analysis as frozen whole blood, isolated PBMCs, or DNA extracted from either sample type. Measured from the cysteine to the phenylalanine, the CDR3 is 13 residues long. Solely the CDR3 DNA is kept, with 39 bases framed from the first base. The germline V gene supplies CDR1 SNHLY and CDR2 FYNNEI. Trimming takes 7 bases off V and 4 bases off J; junction bases not matched to a gene: 3. A word on this clone: Its cognate antigen has yet to be identified. Base qualities are missing; no much larger clone stands one base away.

TCRbeta CDR3 regions were amplified from genomic DNA using the immunoSEQ Assay, a bias-controlled multiplex PCR. On the study's bioinformatics: Within the assay, amplification of reference gene primers was used to estimate how many nucleated cells each sample contained. To quantify the absolute abundance of each unique TCRbeta CDR3 rearrangement, sequence reads were collapsed and filtered. Productive Simpson clonality was computed per sample as the square root of Simpson's diversity index over productive rearrangements. Imported from immuneACCESS, the table was reduced by TCRdb to in-frame sequences with V and J called. These copies leave out some clones; in studies compared against another copy, an unresolved V gene accounts for under half, and the cause of the remainder is not known. V, J and clone size are those of that table, while D and trimming were read from the DNA. The sample table shows about 160,000 clones, and roughly four fifths are seen once. The ten largest clones capture about 16% of the sample.

Broad study findings and their caveats: The amount of clinical and demographic metadata varied by source and participant and was provided uncurated.

Here the chain combines TRBV2 and TRBJ2-1; TRBD2 fits 8 bases in the junction. The sequence came from a human donor with acute or convalescent COVID-19. The donor label of this sample is uncertain. What was sequenced was peripheral blood. The CDR3 here reads CASKAGEYNEQFF. The bases are TGTGCCAGCAAAGCGGGGGAGTACAATGAGCAGTTCTTC.